Following are 4 T cell receptor beta chains from one sample sequenced in a study of CD8 T cells in ankylosing spondylitis. TCRdb ran MiXCR on the 5' RACE reads and lists one entry per CDR3 protein. The top ten clones hold just under 3% of a sample with some 130,000 distinct CDR3 sequences, 12% to 15% of them seen once. The specimen sequenced was blood, either unsorted or a sorted T cell fraction (not recorded which). These TCRs come from a female donor with ankylosing spondylitis or in good health (not recorded which).

The chain uses TRBV20-1 and TRBJ1-5; 9 nucleotides align to TRBD1. Germline V lookup: CDR1 DFQATT, CDR2 SNEGSKA (reference sequence). The CDR3 consists of 14 residues. J lost 3 bases, V lost 4 bases, and 4 bases had no gene match. CDR3 DNA sequence: TGCAGTGCTAACCGGGACAGGGCCAATCAGCCCCAGCATTTT. Amino acids: CSANRDRANQPQHF.

Turning to this clonotype: A much larger clone differs by one base, so this may be a read error. V usage is TRBV6-1 and J usage is TRBJ2-1; 9 nucleotides align to TRBD1. Germline-derived CDR1 and CDR2 are MNHNS and SASEGT. CDR3 length equals 15 residues. The CDR3 coding sequence is TGTGCCAGCAGAGTACAGGGGGCCTCAAACAATGAGCAGCTCTTC. This codes for CASRVQGASNNEQLF.

This chain joins TRBV6-5 and TRBJ2-1, with 8 bases matching TRBD2. CDR1 and CDR2 (germline): MNHEY, SVGAGI. With 6 bases clipped from V and 6 bases from J, the junction kept 10 bases outside the gene matches. The CDR3 spans 15 residues. CDR3 sequence: CASSYLGLDGNEQFF. The CDR3 bases are TGTGCCAGCAGCTACCTGGGACTAGATGGCAATGAGCAGTTCTTC.

This clonotype was counted at least ten times. The genes are TRBV12-3 or TRBV12-4 and TRBJ2-3, with a possible D match to TRBD2 (5 bases). This CDR3 is 14 amino acids long. V was cut by 8 bases and J by 1 base, with 13 bases left in between. CDR3 loop: CASFRAARTDTQYF. CDR3 sequence (DNA): TGTGCCAGCTTTCGAGCGGCCCGCACAGATACGCAGTATTTT.